This T cell receptor (beta chain) is from a study of cytomegalovirus exposure and HLA in healthy donors. Across the whole study: Of roughly 400 genotyped donors, 75% to 90% grouped in the Caucasian-associated ancestry cluster. Study-level findings and limits: A later analysis linked a missense variant in DCLRE1C to the trimming of TCR beta V and J genes. Certain sequence variants were highly shared and formed a cluster, and this cluster was likely a sequencing artifact.

The CDR3 loop spans 11 amino acids. The germline V and J ends were trimmed by 8 bases and 2 bases, with 7 bases remaining between them. Germline loops: CDR1 MNHNS, CDR2 SASEGT. Use of 60 Vbeta and 13 Jbeta primers characterized the PCR. The method was immunoSEQ multiplex PCR; TCRdb's version includes in-frame clones alone and lacks a portion of them. The sample carries about 140,000 clones, approximately 71% recorded once. Points on this clone: Its antigen is still unknown.

The sample taken for sequencing was PBMCs. The TCR originated in a woman aged 50 to 60 in good health and CMV-seronegative. V usage is TRBV6-1 and J usage is TRBJ2-7; D uncertain. The CDR3 region is CASLDPYEQYF. CDR3 in DNA: TGTGCCAGCCTAGACCCCTACGAGCAGTACTTC.